There are a few counts of the clone carrying this TCR beta chain. Its specificity is not known. This specimen belongs to a study of T-cell reconstitution after alpha-beta-depleted transplantation in children. Study-level points and caveats: The main origin of T-cell counts and diversity one year after transplant was newly produced T cells. Surviving recipient T cells and thymic progenitors underlay high day-60 TCRbeta diversity in some patients. About two months after transplant, alpha-beta T cells reportedly came from several hundred expanded graft clones.

For TCRbeta, the library was prepared with unique molecular identifiers. TCRdb re-called the PCR reads with MiXCR, one entry per CDR3 protein. Among fewer than 700,000 distinct CDR3 sequences listed, 10% to 15% were seen once. This CDR3 contains 17 residues. After removal of 6 bases from V and 2 bases from J, the junction contained 7 bases not matched to a gene. The germline CDR1 and CDR2 sequences are MDHEN and SYDVKM. The rearrangement uses TRBV28 and TRBJ1-6; 10 bases match TRBD1. This clonotype was obtained from a male patient aged 5 to 17 who had a stem cell transplant for acute myeloid leukemia, so the T cells may come from the graft donor. The material was PBMCs, mostly from graft donor cells, obtained 360 days after TCRalphabeta/CD19-depleted stem cell transplant. The CDR3 sequence is CASRSTGGRTYNSPLHF. CDR3 DNA sequence: TGTGCCAGCAGATCGACAGGGGGCCGGACCTATAATTCACCCCTCCACTTT.